The source of this TCR beta chain is a study of blood T cell repertoires in COVID-19. For the study at large: COVID-19 samples, acute and convalescent, were from the United States, Italy and Spain. T cells, B-cell-depleted T cells, or PBMCs provided the cDNA or gDNA that served as material.

The authors' processing: Estimates of nucleated cell counts were drawn from the amplification of reference gene primers. Libraries were prepared by immunoSEQ multiplex PCR; TCRdb keeps only in-frame clonotypes and omits some of them. V and J calls and clone size are copied from that table; D and trimming were computed from the DNA. The sample records 250,000 to 350,000 clones, about nine tenths being singletons. V dropped 3 bases and J dropped 0 bases, with 9 bases sitting between them. Germline V gives CDR1 DFQATT, CDR2 SNEGSKA (reference sequence). The CDR3 length is 14 residues. The receptor's source is a man aged 18 to 29 with active or convalescent COVID-19. Sequencing used peripheral blood. The chain joins TRBV20-1 to TRBJ1-5; no definite D call. DNA of the CDR3: TGCAGTGCTAGTCACCGGGATAGCAATCAGCCCCAGCATTTT. Protein: CSASHRDSNQPQHF.